A single sample gave rise to the 2 T cell receptor beta chains below, sequenced in a study of shared clonotypes between healthy human individuals. In the naive CD8 group, cells lacked CD45RO and were positively selected for CCR7, so terminally differentiated effector memory CD45RA+ cells were left out. The repertoire was sequenced with immunoSEQ multiplex PCR; TCRdb's copy has only in-frame clones and lacks some. The sample lists 2 million to 2.5 million clones, approximately 94% seen once, with 0.9% to 1.4% in the top ten. The sequencing sample was made of naive CD8+ T cells sorted from blood. The receptors come from a man between 18 and 35 years old in good health.

The chain carries TRBV11-1 and TRBJ2-4; TRBD1 matches 9 bases. The CDR3 runs to 16 residues. The J segment lost 8 bases and the V segment lost 0 bases, leaving 8 bases of the junction unmatched. Looked up from germline, CDR1 is SGHAT and CDR2 is FQDESV (reference sequence). The CDR3 reads CASSLAGQGPEDIQYF. The CDR3 region has the DNA TGTGCCAGCAGCTTAGCTGGACAGGGGCCCGAGGACATTCAGTACTTC.

The chain recombines TRBV11-2 with TRBJ2-7, with TRBD2 matching 12 bases. Per germline, CDR1 SGHAT and CDR2 FQNNGV. This CDR3 comprises 17 residues. Trimming cost V 8 bases and J 1 base; bases outside gene matches: 12. The CDR3 protein is CASGSTSGRVGSYEQYF. CDR3 DNA: TGTGCCAGCGGCTCGACTAGCGGGAGAGTTGGGTCCTACGAGCAGTACTTC.